The 5 T cell receptor beta chains below all came from one sample that was sequenced in a study of PD-L1 blockade in urothelial cancer. Measured with immunoSEQ multiplex PCR; TCRdb has only the in-frame clones, and not every one. Here the sample spans tens of thousands of clones, 90% to 95% being singletons. The sample in question was PBMCs, obtained around atezolizumab (anti-PD-L1) treatment. The receptor set was obtained from a man aged 60-69 years with urothelial cancer.

The J gene is TRBJ1-5, the V gene TRBV6-5; D unclear. Germline V lookup: CDR1 MNHEY, CDR2 SVGAGI. V dropped 2 bases and J dropped 4 bases, with 9 bases sitting between them. The CDR3 consists of 14 residues. The CDR3 reads CASSYPPGNQPQHF. In DNA, the CDR3 is TGTGCCAGCAGTTACCCCCCGGGGAATCAGCCCCAGCATTTT.

The gene calls are TRBV15 and TRBJ2-3, with unresolved D. Per germline, CDR1 LNHNV and CDR2 YYDKDF (reference sequence). V dropped 0 bases and J dropped 1 base, with 8 bases sitting between them. The CDR3 runs to 15 residues. For the CDR3, the DNA is TGTGCCACCAGCAGAGAATCCGGTGGCACAGATACGCAGTATTTT. Its translation is CATSRESGGTDTQYF.

The genes are TRBV7-9 and TRBJ1-3, with 7 nucleotides matching TRBD1. Germline loops: CDR1 SEHNR, CDR2 FQNEAQ (reference sequence). Trimming took 6 bases from V and 4 from J; bases not matched to a gene: 12. The CDR3 runs to 16 residues. The CDR3 sequence: CASSQLGTGQGNTIYF. Here the CDR3 DNA reads TGTGCCAGCAGTCAACTCGGGACGGGACAGGGAAACACCATATATTTT.

V and J are TRBV11-2 and TRBJ1-1, with 8 bases matching TRBD1. The CDR3 loop spans 14 amino acids. CDR1 is SGHAT and CDR2 is FQNNGV in the germline V gene. With V trimmed by 5 bases and J by 4 bases, 6 bases remained unmatched. As DNA, the CDR3 is TGTGCCAGCAGCCCAGACAGGGGAGGCACTGAAGCTTTCTTT. This encodes CASSPDRGGTEAFF.

The chain joins TRBV6-6 to TRBJ1-3; tentatively, D is TRBD1 (5 bases). CDR1 is MNHNY and CDR2 is SVGAGI in the germline V gene (reference sequence). V shed 10 bases and J shed 4 bases, with 14 bases lying between them. This CDR3 is 13 amino acids long. Here the CDR3 reads CATGGRQGNTIYF. The DNA for the CDR3 is TGTGCCACCGGGGGACGGCAAGGAAACACCATATATTTT.